The entry below gives a single T cell receptor beta chain sequence along with its context. As yet, its antigen is unknown. The data were obtained in a study of T-cell memory formation after mild COVID-19. About the study: TCR clusters largely stayed donor specific.

Trimming took off 3 bases at V and 3 bases at J, with 15 bases between the two ends. The CDR3 covers 15 residues. The germline CDR1 and CDR2 sequences are SGHRS and YFSETQ. Whole-study findings and limits: There was a balanced CD4/CD8 profile in clones contracting day 15 to 85, and later expanders leaned CD4+. For second-wave clones that peaked at day 37, SARS-CoV-2 specificity went unverified. CD4+ clones that contracted lay mainly in CM and EM; CD8+ ones lay in EMRA.

A single record per CDR3 protein comes from TCRdb applying MiXCR to the 5' RACE reads. The table includes about 390,000 distinct CDR3 sequences, approximately 15% detected once. J is TRBJ1-2 and V is TRBV5-1, with TRBD1 as a possible D gene (5 bases). The receptor comes from a man younger than 35 who had mild COVID-19 (a few samples of this study predate the infection). Cell type and time point are not known. The sequencing input was PBMCs or a T cell subset sorted from them (not recorded which). In DNA, the CDR3 is TGCGCCAGCAGCTCCCAGCCGGGGACGGACTATGGCTACACCTTC. Protein product: CASSSQPGTDYGYTF.